Listed here are 16 T cell receptor beta chains from one sample, sequenced in a study of blood T cell repertoires in COVID-19 (dated by TCRdb to 2018 to 2020). The library was generated by the immunoSEQ multiplex PCR assay. Entries here come from immuneACCESS through TCRdb and include only in-frame sequences with V and J called. Some clones fail to appear in such tables; in the studies checked, an unresolved V gene covers under half of the shortfall, and the cause of the remainder is unknown. The sample contains under 150,000 clones, around 91% of them found a single time. 2.5% to 3.5% of the sample is in the top ten clones. What was sequenced was peripheral blood. These receptors came from a woman between 55 and 75 years old with active COVID-19.

This chain links TRBV18 with TRBJ1-6; unclear D gene. Deletions cut 1 base from V and 7 bases from J, with 17 bases between. This CDR3 has 17 residues. Germline V gene lookup returns CDR1 KGHSH and CDR2 LQKENI. The CDR3 loop reads CASSPQGWEGENSPLHF. CDR3 nucleotides: TGTGCCAGCTCACCACAGGGATGGGAGGGTGAGAATTCACCCCTCCACTTT.

CDR3 sequence: CASGYGGEGTQYF. In DNA form, the CDR3 reads TGTGCCAGCGGATACGGGGGTGAGGGTACGCAGTATTTT. V usage is TRBV6-6 and J usage is TRBJ2-3, with D possibly being TRBD2 (6 bases). Trimming cost V 8 bases and J 8 bases, with 17 bases left between them. The CDR3 is 13 amino acids. From germline, CDR1 is MNHNY and CDR2 SVGAGI (reference sequence).

The gene calls are TRBV4-1 and TRBJ2-5; D is unresolved. Germline assignment: CDR1 MGHRA and CDR2 YSYEKL. CDR3 length: 13 amino acids. V lost 4 bases and J 4 bases, leaving 10 bases between the germline ends. CDR3 bases: TGCGCCAGCAGCCTCGTCCGCGGAGAGACCCAGTACTTC. This encodes CASSLVRGETQYF.

The V call is TRBV6-5, the J call TRBJ1-5; D perhaps matches TRBD1 (5 bases). Germline loops: CDR1 MNHEY, CDR2 SVGAGI. CDR3 length: 13 residues. The ends were cut back, 7 bases at V and 4 bases at J, with 11 bases in the middle. The chain's CDR3 is CASKGAGNQPQHF. The DNA for the CDR3 is TGTGCCAGCAAAGGGGCAGGTAATCAGCCCCAGCATTTT.

J is TRBJ1-6 and V is TRBV6-2 or TRBV6-3; no clear D. V shed 4 bases and J shed 0 bases, with 7 bases lying between them. This CDR3 comprises 15 residues. Germline V gene sequence: CDR1 MNHEY, CDR2 SVGEGT. The DNA of the CDR3 is TGTGCCAGCAGTTCAGCGAGCTCCTATAATTCACCCCTCCACTTT. Residues: CASSSASSYNSPLHF.

The J gene is TRBJ1-2, the V gene TRBV5-1; 7 bases are shared with TRBD1. V was pared by 5 bases and J by 4 bases, with 5 bases of the junction left unmatched. Per germline, CDR1 SGHRS and CDR2 YFSETQ. The CDR3 totals 13 residues. The CDR3 reads CASRAQGTYGYTF. DNA for the CDR3: TGCGCCAGCAGGGCACAGGGGACCTATGGCTACACCTTC.

The V and J genes are TRBV28 and TRBJ2-5; D possibly corresponds to TRBD2 (6 bases). Germline values: CDR1 MDHEN, CDR2 SYDVKM. Trimming left V 3 bases short and J 3 bases short, with 11 bases between. There are 14 residues in the CDR3. The DNA for the CDR3 is TGTGCCAGCAGTTTGTCCAGGAGGGAAGAGACCCAGTACTTC. Translated, it gives CASSLSRREETQYF.

The chain is built from TRBV12-3 or TRBV12-4 and TRBJ1-2; 9 nucleotides agree with TRBD1. The CDR3 runs to 13 residues. V gave up 6 bases and J gave up 4 bases; unmatched junction bases: 3. For the CDR3, the DNA is TGTGCCAGCAGGGGACAGGGTGTCTATGGCTACACCTTC. Translation gives CASRGQGVYGYTF.

V usage is TRBV10-3 and J usage is TRBJ2-7; 10 bases match TRBD2. V shed 10 bases and J 5 bases; nucleotides not matched to a gene: 11. Germline CDR1 ENHRY, CDR2 SYGVKD. CDR3 size: 14 residues. The CDR3 sequence: CATRGLASPNEQYF. The CDR3 nucleotides read TGTGCCACCAGGGGACTAGCGTCGCCCAACGAGCAGTACTTC.

The rearrangement uses TRBV2 and TRBJ1-1, with D unresolved. The V end lost 5 bases, the J end lost 1 base, and 8 bases lay between the germline ends. Looked up from germline, CDR1 is SNHLY and CDR2 is FYNNEI. This CDR3 is 13 amino acids long. CDR3 nucleotides: TGTGCCAGCAGTTTAAATAGGAACACTGAAGCTTTCTTT. Translation gives CASSLNRNTEAFF.

The chain joins TRBV21-1 to TRBJ2-7; the D call of TRBD2 is as the table states it, not checked on the DNA. TRBV21-1 is assigned pseudogene status. The CDR3 runs 15 residues. CDR3 bases: TGTGCCAGCAGTCCTACCCCGGGACTCCCCTACGAGCAGTACTTC. Translation gives CASSPTPGLPYEQYF.

The chain is built from TRBV27 and TRBJ2-2, with a possible D match to TRBD1 (6 bases). V was clipped by 5 bases and J by 5 bases, with 9 bases between them. CDR3 size: 13 residues. CDR1 and CDR2 (germline): MNHEY, SMNVEV (reference sequence). The CDR3 DNA reads as TGTGCCAGCAGTACCAGGGGTACCGGGGAGCTGTTTTTT. Protein: CASSTRGTGELFF.

The chain joins TRBV7-2 to TRBJ2-3, with D perhaps TRBD2 (5 bases). Germline CDR1 and CDR2: SGHTA and FQGNSA. V was pared by 5 bases and J by 0 bases, with 12 bases between. The CDR3 length is 15 residues. This chain's CDR3 is CASSLQRVSTDTQYF. The CDR3 coding sequence is TGTGCCAGCAGCCTCCAGAGGGTTAGCACAGATACGCAGTATTTT.

This clone was observed once. The chain employs TRBV5-4 and TRBJ1-2; D not resolved. This CDR3 region has 16 residues. V gave up 0 bases and J gave up 0 bases, with 12 bases separating them. The germline V gene encodes CDR1 SGHNT and CDR2 YYREEE (reference sequence). CDR3 nucleotide sequence: TGTGCCAGCAGCTTGGGTGGGCCACCAGCTAACTATGGCTACACCTTC. This codes for CASSLGGPPANYGYTF.

V is TRBV5-6 and J is TRBJ2-1; TRBD2 agrees at 10 bases. CDR1 and CDR2 from the germline V gene are SGHDT and YYEEEE. J lost 4 bases, V lost 0 bases, and 4 bases had no gene match. This CDR3 has 16 amino acids. The CDR3 nucleotides read TGTGCCAGCAGCTTGGGAGCGGGAGGGTATTACAATGAGCAGTTCTTC. Translating gives CASSLGAGGYYNEQFF.

The genes are TRBV2 and TRBJ1-2; 7 bases match TRBD1. Per the germline V gene, CDR1 is SNHLY and CDR2 is FYNNEI. The trim removed 6 bases at V and 4 bases at J, leaving 2 bases unmatched. The CDR3 has 12 residues. CDR3 in amino acids: CASRRDSYGYTF. CDR3 DNA sequence: TGTGCCAGCAGGAGGGACAGCTATGGCTACACCTTC.